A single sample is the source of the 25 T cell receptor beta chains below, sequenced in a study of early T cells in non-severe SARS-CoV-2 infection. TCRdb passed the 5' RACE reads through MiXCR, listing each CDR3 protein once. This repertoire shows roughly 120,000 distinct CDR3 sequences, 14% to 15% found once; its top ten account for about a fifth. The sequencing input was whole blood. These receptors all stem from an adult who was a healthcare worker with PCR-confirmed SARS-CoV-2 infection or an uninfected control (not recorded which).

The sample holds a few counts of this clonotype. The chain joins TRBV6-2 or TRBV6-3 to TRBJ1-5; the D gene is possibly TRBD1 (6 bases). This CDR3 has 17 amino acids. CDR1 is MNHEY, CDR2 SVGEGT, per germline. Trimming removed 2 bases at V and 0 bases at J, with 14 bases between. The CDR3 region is CASSYPQGQVSNQPQHF. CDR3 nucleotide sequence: TGTGCCAGCAGTTACCCCCAGGGGCAGGTTAGCAATCAGCCCCAGCATTTT.

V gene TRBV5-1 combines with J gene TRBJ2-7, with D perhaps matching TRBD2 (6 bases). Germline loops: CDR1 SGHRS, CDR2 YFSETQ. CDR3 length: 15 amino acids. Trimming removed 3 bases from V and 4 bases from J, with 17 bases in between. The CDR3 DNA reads TGCGCCAGCAGCTCGCGGGGAGACCCCACTTACGAGCAGTACTTC. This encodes CASSSRGDPTYEQYF.

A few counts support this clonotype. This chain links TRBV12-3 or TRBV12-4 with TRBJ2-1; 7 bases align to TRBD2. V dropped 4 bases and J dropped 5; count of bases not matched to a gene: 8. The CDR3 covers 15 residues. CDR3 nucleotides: TGTGCCAGCAGTTCACCCACGACTAGCCACAATGAGCAGTTCTTC. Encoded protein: CASSSPTTSHNEQFF.

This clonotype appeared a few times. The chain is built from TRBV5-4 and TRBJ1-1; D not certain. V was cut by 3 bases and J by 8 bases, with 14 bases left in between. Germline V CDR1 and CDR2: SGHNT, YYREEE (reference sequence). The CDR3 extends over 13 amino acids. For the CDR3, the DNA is TGTGCCAGCAGCTCCCCCGCAGGAAAGGAAGCTTTCTTT. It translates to CASSSPAGKEAFF.

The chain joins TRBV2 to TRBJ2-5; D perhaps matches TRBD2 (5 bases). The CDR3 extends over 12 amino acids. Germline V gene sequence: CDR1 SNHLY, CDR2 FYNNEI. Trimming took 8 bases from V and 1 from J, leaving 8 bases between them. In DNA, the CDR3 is TGTGCCAGCGGGGAGAGCCAAGAGACCCAGTACTTC. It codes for CASGESQETQYF.

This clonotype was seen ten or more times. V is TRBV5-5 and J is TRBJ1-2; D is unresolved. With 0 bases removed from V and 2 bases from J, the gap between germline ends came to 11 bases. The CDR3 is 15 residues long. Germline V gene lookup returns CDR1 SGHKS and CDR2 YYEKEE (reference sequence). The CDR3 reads CASSLVLAPNYGYTF. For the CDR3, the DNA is TGTGCCAGCAGCTTGGTATTGGCCCCCAACTATGGCTACACCTTC.

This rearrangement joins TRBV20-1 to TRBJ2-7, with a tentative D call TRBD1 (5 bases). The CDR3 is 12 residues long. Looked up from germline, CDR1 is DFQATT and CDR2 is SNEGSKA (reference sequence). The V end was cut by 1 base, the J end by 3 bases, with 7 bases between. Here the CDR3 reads CSARGQGYEQYF. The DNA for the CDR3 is TGCAGTGCTAGAGGGCAGGGCTACGAGCAGTACTTC.

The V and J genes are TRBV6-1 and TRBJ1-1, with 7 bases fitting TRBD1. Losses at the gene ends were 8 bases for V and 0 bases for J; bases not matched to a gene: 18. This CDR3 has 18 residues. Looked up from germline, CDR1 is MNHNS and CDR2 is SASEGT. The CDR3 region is CASPGNWRGLNMNTEAFF. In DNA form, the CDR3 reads TGTGCCAGCCCCGGGAATTGGAGGGGGCTCAACATGAACACTGAAGCTTTCTTT.

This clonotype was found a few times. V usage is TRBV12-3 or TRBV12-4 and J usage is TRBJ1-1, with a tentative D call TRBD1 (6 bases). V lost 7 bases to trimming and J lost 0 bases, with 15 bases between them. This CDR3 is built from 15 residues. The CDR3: CASNYPGHLNTEAFF. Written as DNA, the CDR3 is TGTGCCAGCAATTATCCGGGACATTTGAACACTGAAGCTTTCTTT.

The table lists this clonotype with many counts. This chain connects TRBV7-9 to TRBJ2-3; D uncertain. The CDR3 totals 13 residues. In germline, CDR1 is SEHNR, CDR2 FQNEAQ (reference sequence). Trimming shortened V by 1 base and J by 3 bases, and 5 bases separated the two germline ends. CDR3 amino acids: CASSLDQTDTQYF. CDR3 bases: TGTGCCAGCAGCTTAGACCAGACAGATACGCAGTATTTT. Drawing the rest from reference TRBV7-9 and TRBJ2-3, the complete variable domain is DTGVSQNPRHKITKRGQNVTFRCDPISEHNRLYWYRQTLGQGPEFLTYFQNEAQLEKSRLLSDRFSAERPKGSFSTLEIQRTEQGDSAMYLCASSLDQTDTQYFGPGTRLTVL.

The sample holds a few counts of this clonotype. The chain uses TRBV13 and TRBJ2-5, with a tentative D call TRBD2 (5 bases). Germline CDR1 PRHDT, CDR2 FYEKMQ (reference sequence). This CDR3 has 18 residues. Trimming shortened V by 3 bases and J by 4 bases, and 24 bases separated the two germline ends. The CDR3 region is CASSFARLAEIGVETQYF. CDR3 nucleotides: TGTGCCAGCAGCTTCGCCCGGCTAGCTGAAATTGGGGTAGAGACCCAGTACTTC.

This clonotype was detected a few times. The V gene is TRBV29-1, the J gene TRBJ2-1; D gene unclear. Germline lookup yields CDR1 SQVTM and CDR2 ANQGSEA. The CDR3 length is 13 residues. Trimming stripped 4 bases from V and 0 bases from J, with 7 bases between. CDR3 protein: CSVVGSSYNEQFF. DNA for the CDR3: TGCAGCGTTGTTGGCAGCTCCTACAATGAGCAGTTCTTC.

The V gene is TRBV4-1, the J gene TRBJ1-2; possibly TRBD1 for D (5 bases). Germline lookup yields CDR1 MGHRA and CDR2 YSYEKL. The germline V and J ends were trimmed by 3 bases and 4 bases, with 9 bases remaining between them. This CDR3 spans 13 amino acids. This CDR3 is CASSQTEIYGYTF. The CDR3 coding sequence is TGCGCCAGCAGCCAGACAGAAATCTATGGCTACACCTTC.

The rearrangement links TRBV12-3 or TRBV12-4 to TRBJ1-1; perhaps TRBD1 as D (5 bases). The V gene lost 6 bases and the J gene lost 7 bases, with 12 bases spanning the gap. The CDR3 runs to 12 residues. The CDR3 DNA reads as TGTGCCAGCAGACCCAATCAGGGTGAAGCTTTCTTT. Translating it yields CASRPNQGEAFF.

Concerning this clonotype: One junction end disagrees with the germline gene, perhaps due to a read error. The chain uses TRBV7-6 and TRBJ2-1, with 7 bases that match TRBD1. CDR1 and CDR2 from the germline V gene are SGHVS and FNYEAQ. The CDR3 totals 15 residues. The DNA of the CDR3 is TGTGCCAGCAGCTTAGGAGGGGGCTCATTCTATGATCAGTTCTTC. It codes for CASSLGGGSFYDQFF.

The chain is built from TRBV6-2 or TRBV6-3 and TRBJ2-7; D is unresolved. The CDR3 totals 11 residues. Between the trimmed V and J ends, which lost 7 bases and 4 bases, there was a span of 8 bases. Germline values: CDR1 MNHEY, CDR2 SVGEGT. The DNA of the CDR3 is TGTGCCAGCACCTGGCAGTACGAGCAGTACTTC. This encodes CASTWQYEQYF.

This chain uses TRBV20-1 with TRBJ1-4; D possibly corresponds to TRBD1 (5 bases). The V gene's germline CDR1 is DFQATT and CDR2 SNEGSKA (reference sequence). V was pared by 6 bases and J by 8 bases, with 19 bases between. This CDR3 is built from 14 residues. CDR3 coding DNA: TGCAGTGCCCCACTCGGGGGTTCAGGGGAAAAACTGTTTTTT. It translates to CSAPLGGSGEKLFF.

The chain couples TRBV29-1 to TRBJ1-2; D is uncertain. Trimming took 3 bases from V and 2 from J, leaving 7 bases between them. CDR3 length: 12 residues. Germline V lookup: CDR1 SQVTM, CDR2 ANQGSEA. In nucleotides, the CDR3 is TGCAGCGTTGAGGATAGGAACTATGGCTACACCTTC. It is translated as CSVEDRNYGYTF. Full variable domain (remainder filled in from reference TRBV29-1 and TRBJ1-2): SAVISQKPSRDICQRGTSLTIQCQVDSQVTMMFWYRQQPGQSLTLIATANQGSEATYESGFVIDKFPISRPNLTFSTLTVSNMSPEDSSIYLCSVEDRNYGYTFGSGTRLTVV.

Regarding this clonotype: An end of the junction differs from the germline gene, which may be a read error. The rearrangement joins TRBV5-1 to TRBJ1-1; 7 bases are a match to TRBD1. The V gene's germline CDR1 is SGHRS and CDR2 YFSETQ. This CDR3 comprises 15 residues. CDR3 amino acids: CTSSPSGTANTEAFF. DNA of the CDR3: TGCACCAGCAGCCCCTCAGGGACAGCGAACACTGAAGCTTTCTTT.

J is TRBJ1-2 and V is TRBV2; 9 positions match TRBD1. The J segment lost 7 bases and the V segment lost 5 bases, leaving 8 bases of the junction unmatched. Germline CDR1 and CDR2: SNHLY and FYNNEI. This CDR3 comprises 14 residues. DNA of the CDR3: TGTGCCAGCAGTCAGGGCGGGACAGGGACTGGCTACACCTTC. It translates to CASSQGGTGTGYTF.

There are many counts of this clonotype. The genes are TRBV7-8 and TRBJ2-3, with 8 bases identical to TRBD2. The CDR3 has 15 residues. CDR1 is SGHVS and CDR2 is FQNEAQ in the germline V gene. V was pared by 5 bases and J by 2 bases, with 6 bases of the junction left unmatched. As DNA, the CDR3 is TGTGCCAGCAGCCGTAGCGGGGCCCTCACAGATACGCAGTATTTT. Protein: CASSRSGALTDTQYF.

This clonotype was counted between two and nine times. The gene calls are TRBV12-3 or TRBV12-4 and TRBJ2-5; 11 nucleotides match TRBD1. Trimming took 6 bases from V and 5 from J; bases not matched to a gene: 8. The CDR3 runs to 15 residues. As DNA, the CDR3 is TGTGCCAGCAGCTGGGACAGGGGGGAAATGGAGACCCAGTACTTC. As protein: CASSWDRGEMETQYF.

This CDR3 reads CASSRFRGQPQHF. In DNA form, the CDR3 reads TGCGCCAGCAGCCGTTTCAGGGGGCAGCCCCAGCATTTT. This chain connects TRBV4-1 to TRBJ1-5; TRBD1 matches at 7 bases. Germline-derived CDR1 and CDR2 are MGHRA and YSYEKL. V dropped 4 bases and J dropped 7; count of bases not matched to a gene: 4. This CDR3 spans 13 amino acids.

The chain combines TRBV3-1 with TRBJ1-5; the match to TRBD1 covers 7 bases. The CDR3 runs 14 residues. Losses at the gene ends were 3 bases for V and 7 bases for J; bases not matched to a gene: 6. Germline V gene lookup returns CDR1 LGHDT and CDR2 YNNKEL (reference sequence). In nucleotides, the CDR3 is TGTGCCAGCAGCCAGAACAGGGGAGGACAGCCCCAGCATTTT. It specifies CASSQNRGGQPQHF.

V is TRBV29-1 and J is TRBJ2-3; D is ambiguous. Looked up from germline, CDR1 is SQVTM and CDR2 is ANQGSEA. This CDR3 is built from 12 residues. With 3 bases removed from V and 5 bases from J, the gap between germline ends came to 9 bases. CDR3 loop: CSVDVGGDTQYF. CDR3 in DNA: TGCAGCGTTGACGTAGGCGGAGATACGCAGTATTTT.